Below, 17 T cell receptor beta chains from the same sample are listed, as sequenced in a study of T cells in Graves' hyperthyroidism and ophthalmopathy. Template material for amplifying TCR beta CDR3 regions consisted of RNA transcripts. The primer set for the first-round RT-PCR of the TCR CDR3 was HTBI. TCRdb ran MiXCR on the multiplex PCR reads and lists one entry per CDR3 protein. The sample consists of approximately 58,000 distinct CDR3 sequences, about 50% of them appearing once. Sequencing was carried out using blood. The receptors originated from a woman in her 30s with Graves' ophthalmopathy.

This rearrangement joins TRBV5-1 to TRBJ2-2; D not resolved. The CDR3 spans 14 residues. CDR1 is SGHRS, CDR2 YFSETQ, per germline. V gave up 3 bases and J gave up 8 bases, with 14 bases separating them. The CDR3: CASSSDGTSGELFF. CDR3 nucleotide sequence: TGCGCCAGCAGCTCGGACGGAACCTCTGGGGAGCTGTTTTTT. Full variable domain (rest looked up from reference TRBV5-1 and TRBJ2-2): KAGVTQTPRYLIKTRGQQVTLSCSPISGHRSVSWYQQTPGQGLQFLFEYFSETQRNKGNFPGRFSGRQFSNSRSEMNVSTLELGDSALYLCASSSDGTSGELFFGEGSRLTVL.

Ten or more counts support this clonotype. This chain connects TRBV27 to TRBJ2-1; TRBD1 aligns across 8 bases. Trimming cost V 10 bases and J 1 base; bases outside gene matches: 6. The CDR3 is 14 amino acids. Germline lookup yields CDR1 MNHEY and CDR2 SMNVEV (reference sequence). The CDR3 nucleotides are TGTGCCACCTACAGACAGGGGTCCTACAATGAGCAGTTCTTC. It specifies CATYRQGSYNEQFF.

As DNA, the CDR3 is TGTGCCAGCAGCCCCCATTTTCGACCAAACGCTGAAGCTTTCTTT. Translation: CASSPHFRPNAEAFF. V and J are TRBV14 and TRBJ1-1; D call uncertain. Per the germline V gene, CDR1 is SGHDN and CDR2 is FVKESK. V was trimmed by 4 bases and J by 6 bases, leaving 18 bases between them. The CDR3 sequence is 15 residues long.

This clonotype was counted many times. The V and J genes are TRBV19 and TRBJ2-1; a weak D match, TRBD2 (6 bases). In germline, CDR1 is LNHDA, CDR2 SQIVND (reference sequence). The ends were cut back, 6 bases at V and 3 bases at J, with 12 bases in the middle. The CDR3 sequence is 14 residues long. The chain's CDR3 is CASRRPSDYNEQFF. Written as DNA, the CDR3 is TGTGCCAGTAGAAGGCCTAGCGACTACAATGAGCAGTTCTTC.

This clonotype was picked up many times. This sequence joins TRBV28 and TRBJ2-7; TRBD1 aligns across 9 bases. The length of the CDR3 is 15 residues. Per germline, CDR1 MDHEN and CDR2 SYDVKM. Trimming removed 6 bases from V and 5 bases from J; junction bases left unmatched: 11. In DNA, the CDR3 is TGTGCCAGCAGAAACCCGGGACAGGGTTACCACGAGCAGTACTTC. Its protein is CASRNPGQGYHEQYF.

This clonotype was observed many times. The chain carries TRBV11-2 and TRBJ2-1; D uncertain. CDR3 length equals 12 residues. Per the germline V gene, CDR1 is SGHAT and CDR2 is FQNNGV. V lost 1 base to trimming and J lost 9 bases, with 7 bases between them. The CDR3 spells CASSLGGAEQFF. As DNA, the CDR3 is TGTGCCAGCAGCTTAGGCGGTGCTGAGCAGTTCTTC. Full variable domain (rest looked up from reference TRBV11-2 and TRBJ2-1): EAGVAQSPRYKIIEKRQSVAFWCNPISGHATLYWYQQILGQGPKLLIQFQNNGVVDDSQLPKDRFSAERLKGVDSTLKIQPAKLEDSAVYLCASSLGGAEQFFGPGTRLTVL.

The chain has TRBV9 and TRBJ2-7, with unresolved D. CDR1 SGDLS and CDR2 YYNGEE come from the germline V gene. The CDR3 has 12 amino acids. V was clipped by 2 bases and J by 3 bases, with 6 bases between them. CDR3: CASSVEFYEQYF. The CDR3 DNA sequence: TGTGCCAGCAGCGTTGAGTTCTACGAGCAGTACTTC.

At least ten counts were recorded for this clonotype. The chain combines TRBV28 with TRBJ2-1; 8 bases fit TRBD1. The CDR3 sequence is 16 residues long. Germline CDR1 reads MDHEN; CDR2 reads SYDVKM. J was trimmed by 3 bases and V by 7 bases; bases with no gene match: 11. This CDR3 is CASTPRGQELYNEQFF. DNA of the CDR3: TGTGCCAGCACCCCAAGGGGACAGGAACTCTACAATGAGCAGTTCTTC.

Concerning this clonotype: This CDR3 is missing its conserved last phenylalanine or tryptophan, likely due to a read error. The J gene is TRBJ2-7, the V gene TRBV20-1; 7 bases line up with TRBD2. The V gene end was trimmed by 3 bases and the J gene end by 4 bases; junction bases not matched to a gene: 12. The CDR3 contains 15 residues. In germline, CDR1 is DFQATT, CDR2 SNEGSKA (reference sequence). CDR3 bases: TGCAGTGCTAGTAAACCGGGACTACCTGGTTACGAGCAGTACTAC. Translated, it gives CSASKPGLPGYEQYY.

At least ten counts were recorded for this clonotype. This sequence joins TRBV9 and TRBJ2-7; 7 positions match TRBD2. The CDR3 spans 15 residues. Germline V gene data show CDR1 as SGDLS and CDR2 as YYNGEE. The J segment lost 3 bases and the V segment lost 3 bases, leaving 9 bases of the junction unmatched. CDR3 protein: CASSARSGPIYEQYF. The DNA of the CDR3 is TGTGCCAGCAGCGCCCGTAGCGGGCCCATCTACGAGCAGTACTTC.

This clonotype was found many times. The chain joins TRBV12-3 or TRBV12-4 to TRBJ2-1; 9 nucleotides line up with TRBD2. With V trimmed by 6 bases and J by 4 bases, 7 bases remained unmatched. The CDR3 is made up of 15 amino acids. In nucleotides, the CDR3 is TGTGCCAGCAGCCCCGTTAGCGGGAGTTACAATGAGCAGTTCTTC. It encodes CASSPVSGSYNEQFF.

This clonotype was picked up many times. V and J are TRBV9 and TRBJ2-3; a weak D match, TRBD1 (6 bases). V was trimmed by 3 bases and J by 5 bases, leaving 25 bases between them. The CDR3 runs 18 residues. Germline V gene data show CDR1 as SGDLS and CDR2 as YYNGEE. CDR3 sequence (DNA): TGTGCCAGCAGCGCCCCATCAACCGGGACACTCGCGAAAGATACGCAGTATTTT. Translation gives CASSAPSTGTLAKDTQYF. The full variable domain, with the rest looked up from reference TRBV9 and TRBJ2-3, is DSGVTQTPKHLITATGQRVTLRCSPRSGDLSVYWYQQSLDQGLQFLIQYYNGEERAKGNILERFSAQQFPDLHSELNLSSLELGDSALYFCASSAPSTGTLAKDTQYFGPGTRLTVL.

At least ten counts were recorded for this clonotype. The CDR3 sequence is CASSLFLPGELFF. The CDR3 DNA sequence: TGTGCCAGCAGCCTTTTCCTCCCCGGGGAGCTGTTTTTT. The chain joins TRBV14 to TRBJ2-2; D is unresolved. The CDR3 runs 13 residues. The V gene lost 4 bases and the J gene lost 6 bases, with 9 bases spanning the gap. Germline CDR1 is SGHDN and CDR2 is FVKESK.

On this clonotype: This may come from a read error, since a much larger clone is one base off. The chain links TRBV10-1 to TRBJ2-1; 15 bases line up with TRBD2. Germline CDR1 is WNHNN and CDR2 is SYGVQD (reference sequence). The CDR3 totals 18 residues. CDR3 in amino acids: CACSERTSGRAYRNEQFF. DNA of the CDR3: TGTGCCTGCAGTGAAAGGACTAGCGGGAGGGCCTATCGGAATGAGCAGTTCTTC.

The gene calls are TRBV10-3 and TRBJ2-5, with 8 bases matching TRBD1. Germline V gives CDR1 ENHRY, CDR2 SYGVKD. This CDR3 is 14 amino acids long. V dropped 6 bases and J dropped 4; count of bases not matched to a gene: 7. The CDR3 nucleotides read TGTGCCATCAGCCCGCAGGGGGCGGGAGAGACCCAGTACTTC. Its translation: CAISPQGAGETQYF.

Notes on this clonotype: The conserved phenylalanine or tryptophan normally closing the CDR3 is absent here, so this likely arose from a read error. The DNA is left out, because the CDR3 cannot be placed on it with certainty; the CDR3 is given as TCRdb lists it. V and J are TRBV29-1 and TRBJ2-2; whether TRBD1, the table's D call, matches the DNA was not checked. The CDR3 numbers 15 amino acids, ends counted. The germline gives CDR1 SQVTM, CDR2 ANQGSEA. The CDR3 protein is CSVLDRVSPTGELVL.

This clonotype was detected ten times or more. The chain has TRBV4-1 and TRBJ2-1, with D perhaps TRBD1 (5 bases). Germline V CDR1 and CDR2: MGHRA, YSYEKL. Deletions cut 5 bases from V and 10 bases from J, with 18 bases between. The CDR3 length is 14 residues. The CDR3 protein is CASSYPIMGPEQFF. Here the CDR3 DNA reads TGCGCCAGCAGCTACCCTATTATGGGGCCGGAGCAGTTCTTC.